This entry concerns a single T cell receptor beta chain. This sample was included in a study of CXCR3-negative and CXCR3-positive naive CD8 T cells. The CDR3 is 15 residues long. In germline, CDR1 is MDHEN, CDR2 SYDVKM. All TRB cDNA libraries came from 5' RACE performed with UMI labels. Following a re-call of the 5' RACE reads, TCRdb has one entry per CDR3 protein and lacks DNA. This repertoire comprises 65,000 to 75,000 distinct CDR3 sequences; its ten largest clones make up approximately 1.5%. This TCR was sampled from a human donor in good health. Some clones in this sample may be carry-over from other donors' samples. The chain uses TRBV28 and TRBJ2-3; TCRdb's assignment of TRBD1 cannot be checked, as there is no DNA. The sample was naive CXCR3- CD8+ T cells from blood. The subset here: CD45RO-CCR7+CD27+CD95- naive CD8+ T cells lacking CXCR3 (TNR3-). The CDR3 spells CASSLFTGSTDTQYF. The full variable domain, rest sourced from reference TRBV28 and TRBJ2-3, is DVKVTQSSRYLVKRTGEKVFLECVQDMDHENMFWYRQDPGLGLRLIYFSYDVKMKEKGDIPEGYSVSREKKERFSLILESASTNQTSMYLCASSLFTGSTDTQYFGPGTRLTVL.